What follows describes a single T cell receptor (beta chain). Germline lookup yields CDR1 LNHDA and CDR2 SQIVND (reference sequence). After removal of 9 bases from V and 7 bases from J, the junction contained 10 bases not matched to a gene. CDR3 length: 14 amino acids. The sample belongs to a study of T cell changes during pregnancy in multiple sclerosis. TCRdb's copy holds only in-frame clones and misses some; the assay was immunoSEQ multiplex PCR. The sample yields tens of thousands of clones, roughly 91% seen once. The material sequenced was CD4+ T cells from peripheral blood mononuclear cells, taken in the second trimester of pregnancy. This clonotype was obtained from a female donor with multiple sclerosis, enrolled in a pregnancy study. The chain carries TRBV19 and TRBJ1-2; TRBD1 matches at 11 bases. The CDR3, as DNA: TGTGCCAGCACCACCCGGACAGGGGGCATTGGCTACACCTTC. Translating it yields CASTTRTGGIGYTF.